Presented here are 29 T cell receptor beta chains from one specimen sequenced in a study of T cell responses to AZD1222 COVID-19 vaccine. Only in-frame clones appear in the TCRdb table, and some are missing; sequencing was by immunoSEQ multiplex PCR. The sample has 100,000 to 120,000 clones, roughly 92% seen once. The sequencing used peripheral blood, collected 28 days after the second AZD1222 dose. Receptors originate from an adult who received the AZD1222 COVID-19 vaccine.

The J gene is TRBJ1-5, the V gene TRBV7-2; D is uncertain. Deletions cut 1 base from V and 4 bases from J, with 14 bases between. CDR3 size: 16 residues. In germline, CDR1 is SGHTA, CDR2 FQGNSA. Here the CDR3 reads CASSLGGWVTNQPQHF. The CDR3 region has the DNA TGTGCCAGCAGCTTAGGGGGATGGGTCACTAATCAGCCCCAGCATTTT.

The chain joins TRBV18 to TRBJ2-1; D is uncertain. Germline CDR1 KGHSH, CDR2 LQKENI. The CDR3 is 15 residues long. The ends were cut back, 3 bases at V and 8 bases at J, with 17 bases in the middle. CDR3 nucleotide sequence: TGTGCCAGCTCACCCTTAGGACCCGGCGGAGATGAGCAGTTCTTC. The encoded protein is CASSPLGPGGDEQFF.

The rearrangement links TRBV4-2 to TRBJ2-3, with D unresolved. The V gene lost 5 bases and the J gene lost 4 bases, with 13 bases spanning the gap. The CDR3 is 14 residues long. Germline assignment: CDR1 LGHNA and CDR2 YNFKEQ. CDR3 DNA: TGTGCCAGCAGCTCTCTACTCTACGCAGATACGCAGTATTTT. Encoded protein: CASSSLLYADTQYF.

This clone was seen just once. This chain uses TRBV6-2 or TRBV6-3 with TRBJ1-5; TRBD1 matches 8 bases. The CDR3 contains 15 residues. CDR1 is MNHEY, CDR2 SVGEGT, per germline. Trimming cost V 5 bases and J 5 bases; bases outside gene matches: 8. The CDR3 region is CASSTSGGEDQPQHF. The CDR3 nucleotides read TGTGCCAGCAGTACCTCAGGGGGCGAGGATCAGCCCCAGCATTTT.

The genes are TRBV11-2 and TRBJ2-4; the D is unclear. In germline, CDR1 is SGHAT, CDR2 FQNNGV. This CDR3 contains 13 residues. The germline V and J ends were trimmed by 3 bases and 5 bases, with 8 bases remaining between them. In nucleotides, the CDR3 is TGTGCCAGCAGCTTGGGTTCCCAAAACATTCAGTACTTC. Its protein product is CASSLGSQNIQYF.

The rearrangement links TRBV19 to TRBJ2-5, with 13 bases aligning to TRBD2. In germline, CDR1 is LNHDA, CDR2 SQIVND (reference sequence). The CDR3 is made up of 17 amino acids. V shed 4 bases, J shed 4 bases, and the junction held 9 bases outside the gene matches. The CDR3 is CASSTNRGLAGRETQYF. The CDR3, as DNA: TGTGCCAGTAGTACCAACAGGGGACTAGCGGGGAGAGAGACCCAGTACTTC.

The chain joins TRBV9 to TRBJ1-2, with 8 bases aligning to TRBD1. The CDR3 loop spans 16 amino acids. After removal of 4 bases from V and 4 bases from J, the junction contained 12 bases not matched to a gene. From germline, CDR1 is SGDLS and CDR2 YYNGEE. CDR3 DNA: TGTGCCAGCAGCCTCCAGGAAGGACAGGGAGCCTATGGCTACACCTTC. Amino acids: CASSLQEGQGAYGYTF.

The rearrangement links TRBV2 to TRBJ1-3, with D maybe TRBD1 (5 bases). The CDR3 has 17 residues. Germline lookup yields CDR1 SNHLY and CDR2 FYNNEI. Between the trimmed V and J ends, which lost 6 bases and 1 base, there was a span of 19 bases. The CDR3 region is CASSISTVGSSGNTIYF. DNA for the CDR3: TGTGCCAGCAGCATTTCGACAGTAGGTTCGTCTGGAAACACCATATATTTT.

V gene TRBV11-2 combines with J gene TRBJ2-7, with D perhaps TRBD1 (5 bases). Trimming left V 4 bases short and J 3 bases short, with 16 bases between. This CDR3 has 15 amino acids. Germline CDR1 and CDR2: SGHAT and FQNNGV. This CDR3 reads CASSSSLAGHYEQYF. DNA for the CDR3: TGTGCCAGCAGCTCTAGTTTGGCAGGGCACTACGAGCAGTACTTC.

The chain has TRBV5-4 and TRBJ2-3, with D uncertain. The CDR3 sequence is 12 residues long. Trimming removed 4 bases from V and 2 bases from J, with 5 bases in between. Per the germline V gene, CDR1 is SGHNT and CDR2 is YYREEE (reference sequence). The CDR3 nucleotides read TGTGCCAGCAGCCCCAACACAGATACGCAGTATTTT. It translates to CASSPNTDTQYF. The whole variable domain, remainder taken from reference TRBV5-4 and TRBJ2-3, is ETGVTQSPTHLIKTRGQQVTLRCSSQSGHNTVSWYQQALGQGPQFIFQYYREEENGRGNFPPRFSGLQFPNYSSELNVNALELDDSALYLCASSPNTDTQYFGPGTRLTVL.

The chain carries TRBV6-1 and TRBJ2-5; no clear D. Germline V gene lookup returns CDR1 MNHNS and CDR2 SASEGT. The CDR3 totals 13 residues. Trimming stripped 2 bases from V and 5 bases from J, with 9 bases between. The CDR3 nucleotides are TGTGCCAGCAGTGAACCGGCCGCGGAGACCCAGTACTTC. It yields the protein CASSEPAAETQYF.

V and J are TRBV6-2 or TRBV6-3 and TRBJ2-5, with TRBD2 matching over 9 bases. The CDR3 has 17 residues. The V gene end was trimmed by 2 bases and the J gene end by 1 base; junction bases not matched to a gene: 8. CDR1 and CDR2 (germline): MNHEY, SVGEGT. The CDR3 loop is CASSYGVAGESQETQYF. CDR3 DNA: TGTGCCAGCAGTTACGGGGTAGCGGGGGAGAGCCAAGAGACCCAGTACTTC.

The chain couples TRBV10-2 to TRBJ1-6; 7 bases are a match to TRBD1. Germline values: CDR1 WSHSY, CDR2 SAAADI. This CDR3 has 13 amino acids. V shed 8 bases, J shed 8 bases, and the junction held 6 bases outside the gene matches. The CDR3 DNA is TGCGCCAGCCGGACAGGAGCTTATTCACCCCTCCACTTT. This codes for CASRTGAYSPLHF.

This chain joins TRBV2 and TRBJ2-2, with D unresolved. This CDR3 has 13 amino acids. Germline V gene sequence: CDR1 SNHLY, CDR2 FYNNEI. V shed 4 bases and J shed 8 bases, with 11 bases lying between them. The CDR3 sequence is CASSVLTQGELFF. CDR3 DNA: TGTGCCAGCAGTGTCCTCACCCAGGGGGAGCTGTTTTTT.

This chain links TRBV19 with TRBJ1-5; possibly TRBD1 for D (5 bases). The CDR3 runs 14 residues. Between the trimmed V and J ends, which lost 4 bases and 0 bases, there was a span of 7 bases. Germline V gene lookup returns CDR1 LNHDA and CDR2 SQIVND (reference sequence). The CDR3 DNA is TGTGCCAGTAGTAGGGACTTTAGCAATCAGCCCCAGCATTTT. Its protein is CASSRDFSNQPQHF.

The chain is built from TRBV6-5 and TRBJ2-7; 9 bases match TRBD2. V shed 8 bases, J shed 0 bases, and the junction held 8 bases outside the gene matches. The CDR3 runs 15 residues. Germline loops: CDR1 MNHEY, CDR2 SVGAGI. CDR3 protein: CASLYLAGSSYEQYF. CDR3 coding DNA: TGTGCCAGCCTTTATCTAGCGGGGAGCTCCTACGAGCAGTACTTC.

V usage is TRBV6-2 or TRBV6-3 and J usage is TRBJ2-1; D is undetermined. The CDR3 is 11 amino acids. Trimming left V 5 bases short and J 8 bases short, with 7 bases between. CDR1 and CDR2 (germline): MNHEY, SVGEGT. As DNA, the CDR3 is TGTGCCAGCAGTCTCTTCTATGAGCAGTTCTTC. Translated: CASSLFYEQFF.

The rearrangement joins TRBV3-1 (or the pseudogene TRBV3-2) to TRBJ1-3; D is perhaps TRBD1 (5 bases). The CDR3 covers 16 residues. Germline V CDR1 and CDR2: LGHDT, YNNKEL (reference sequence). V dropped 1 base and J dropped 0 bases, with 10 bases sitting between them. The CDR3 DNA sequence: TGTGCCAGCAGCCAAGCTCCAGGGAACTCTGGAAACACCATATATTTT. Amino acids: CASSQAPGNSGNTIYF.

The chain combines TRBV4-1 with TRBJ1-5; D unresolved. Germline values: CDR1 MGHRA, CDR2 YSYEKL. Trimming stripped 0 bases from V and 3 bases from J, with 6 bases between. The length of the CDR3 is 14 residues. CDR3 in amino acids: CASSQESNNQPQHF. The CDR3 nucleotides are TGCGCCAGCAGCCAAGAATCAAACAATCAGCCCCAGCATTTT.

The CDR3 DNA follows: TGTGCCACCAGTGATTGGACACCAGATACGCAGTATTTT. Protein sequence: CATSDWTPDTQYF. The chain is built from TRBV24-1 and TRBJ2-3, with a weak D call TRBD1 (5 bases). Trimming took off 2 bases at V and 4 bases at J, with 6 bases between the two ends. CDR1 KGHDR and CDR2 SFDVKD come from the germline V gene. There are 13 residues in the CDR3.

This clone has only one observation. This chain uses TRBV24-1 with TRBJ2-7; possibly TRBD1 or TRBD2 for D (5 bases each). CDR3 length: 16 residues. V was shortened by 3 bases and J by 3 bases, with 17 bases between the two germline ends. The germline V gene encodes CDR1 KGHDR and CDR2 SFDVKD. DNA for the CDR3: TGTGCCACCAGTGATGGCTTGGGGGTTAGGGGCTACGAGCAGTACTTC. Translation: CATSDGLGVRGYEQYF.

The chain joins TRBV7-2 to TRBJ1-5; 9 bases map to TRBD1. CDR1 is SGHTA and CDR2 is FQGNSA in the germline V gene. This CDR3 has 15 amino acids. The V and J ends lost 4 bases and 5 bases, in that order; junction bases with no gene match: 6. The CDR3 loop is CASSSRTGDYQPQHF. The CDR3 nucleotides read TGTGCCAGCAGCTCCCGGACAGGGGACTATCAGCCCCAGCATTTT.

The chain recombines TRBV7-2 with TRBJ2-3; D possibly uses TRBD1 or TRBD2 (5 bases each). There are 18 residues in the CDR3. V lost 4 bases and J lost 6, with 26 bases in between. Germline V lookup: CDR1 SGHTA, CDR2 FQGNSA. CDR3 sequence: CASSSDWYMDQWGDTQYF. The CDR3 region has the DNA TGTGCCAGCAGCTCAGACTGGTATATGGACCAATGGGGGGATACGCAGTATTTT.

The rearrangement links TRBV7-9 to TRBJ2-5; D not certain. Germline V gene sequence: CDR1 SEHNR, CDR2 FQNEAQ (reference sequence). The ends were cut back, 5 bases at V and 2 bases at J, with 6 bases in the middle. This CDR3 is 12 amino acids long. CDR3 sequence: CASSPVQETQYF. The CDR3 DNA reads TGTGCCAGCAGCCCCGTTCAAGAGACCCAGTACTTC. Looking up the rest from reference TRBV7-9 and TRBJ2-5 gives the full variable domain: DTGVSQNPRHKITKRGQNVTFRCDPISEHNRLYWYRQTLGQGPEFLTYFQNEAQLEKSRLLSDRFSAERPKGSFSTLEIQRTEQGDSAMYLCASSPVQETQYFGPGTRLLVL.

V is TRBV11-2 and J is TRBJ1-2; weak D call: TRBD1 (5 bases). This CDR3 spans 15 amino acids. CDR1 and CDR2 (germline): SGHAT, FQNNGV. V lost 5 bases and J 4 bases, leaving 17 bases between the germline ends. CDR3 DNA: TGTGCCAGCAGCCTTATGGAGGGGCCTTCCTATGGCTACACCTTC. It codes for CASSLMEGPSYGYTF. The variable domain in full, completed from reference TRBV11-2 and TRBJ1-2, reads EAGVAQSPRYKIIEKRQSVAFWCNPISGHATLYWYQQILGQGPKLLIQFQNNGVVDDSQLPKDRFSAERLKGVDSTLKIQPAKLEDSAVYLCASSLMEGPSYGYTFGSGTRLTVV.

The chain recombines TRBV11-3 with TRBJ2-2, with a tentative D call TRBD2 (6 bases). V lost 5 bases, J lost 1 base, and 11 bases lay in between. The CDR3 extends over 15 amino acids. The V gene's germline CDR1 is SGHNT and CDR2 YENEEA. This CDR3 is CASSPRRGNTGELFF. The CDR3 nucleotides are TGTGCCAGCAGCCCCCGGCGGGGGAACACCGGGGAGCTGTTTTTT.

DNA of the CDR3: TGTGCCAGCAGCTCATCTCCCCCCTTCGGAAACACCATATATTTT. This sequence encodes CASSSSPPFGNTIYF. The V call is TRBV7-2, the J call TRBJ1-3; no clear D. The CDR3 sequence is 15 residues long. Germline CDR1 SGHTA, CDR2 FQGNSA. With 4 bases removed from V and 4 bases from J, the gap between germline ends came to 14 bases.

This clone was counted only a few times. This chain connects TRBV15 to TRBJ2-7, with D unresolved. This CDR3 contains 13 residues. Germline lookup yields CDR1 LNHNV and CDR2 YYDKDF (reference sequence). V lost 0 bases, J lost 6 bases, and 9 bases lay in between. The CDR3 DNA sequence: TGTGCCACCAGCAGAGATCGTGGTCGCGAGCAGTACTTC. Encoded protein: CATSRDRGREQYF.

V is TRBV27 and J is TRBJ2-7; 8 nucleotides align to TRBD1. Germline assignment: CDR1 MNHEY and CDR2 SMNVEV (reference sequence). This CDR3 contains 14 residues. Trimming removed 1 base from V and 4 bases from J; junction bases left unmatched: 3. The CDR3 sequence: CASSLWDRLYEQYF. For the CDR3, the DNA is TGTGCCAGCAGTTTATGGGACAGGCTTTACGAGCAGTACTTC.